A selection of T cell receptor beta chains follows, all from one sample in a study of OX40 agonist ivuxolimab in advanced cancers. Clones were sequenced by immunoSEQ multiplex PCR, and TCRdb holds only the in-frame ones, with some missing. The sample has some 64,000 clones, about 89% seen once. This specimen consisted of CD4+ or CD8+ T cells sorted from blood, obtained in a trial of the OX40 agonist ivuxolimab. The receptor source for this set is an adult with an advanced solid tumor such as melanoma, head and neck, liver or kidney cancer. Each CDR3 is given with its conserved first and last residue. Fields, in order: clone size, V gene, D gene, J gene, CDR3 protein, CDR3 DNA. The D gene is left open where the match is weak. Size values are once, few and many counts, or a class for expanded clones, and some rows have none.

clone size: once
V gene: TRBV27
D gene: TRBD1
J gene: TRBJ2-7
CDR3 protein: CASSFYGTGIYEQYF
CDR3 DNA: TGTGCCAGCAGTTTTTATGGGACAGGGATCTACGAGCAGTACTTC

clone size: NA
V gene: TRBV5-1
D gene: NA
J gene: TRBJ1-2
CDR3 protein: CASSLPGPYGYTF
CDR3 DNA: TGCGCCAGCAGCCTTCCGGGTCCGTATGGCTACACCTTC

clone size: NA
V gene: TRBV5-6
D gene: NA
J gene: TRBJ1-1
CDR3 protein: CASSFQSMNTEAFF
CDR3 DNA: TGTGCCAGCAGCTTTCAATCCATGAACACTGAAGCTTTCTTT

clone size: NA
V gene: TRBV15
D gene: NA
J gene: TRBJ1-1
CDR3 protein: CATSRDLAGTEAFF
CDR3 DNA: TGTGCCACCAGCAGAGATCTCGCAGGGACTGAAGCTTTCTTT

clone size: NA
V gene: TRBV28
D gene: NA
J gene: TRBJ2-5
CDR3 protein: CASSSDLRTQYF
CDR3 DNA: TGTGCCAGCAGTTCCGATTTGAGGACCCAGTACTTC

clone size: once
V gene: TRBV11-2
D gene: NA
J gene: TRBJ2-7
CDR3 protein: CASSLDGAAQYF
CDR3 DNA: TGTGCCAGCAGCTTAGACGGAGCGGCGCAGTACTTC

clone size: few
V gene: TRBV23-1
D gene: NA
J gene: TRBJ2-1
CDR3 protein: CASSPPGAPRNNEQFF
CDR3 DNA: TGCGCCAGCAGTCCCCCAGGGGCACCTCGCAATAATGAGCAGTTCTTC

clone size: few
V gene: TRBV28
D gene: NA
J gene: TRBJ1-2
CDR3 protein: CAGYSSNYGYTF
CDR3 DNA: TGTGCCGGATACAGCTCTAACTATGGCTACACCTTC

clone size: NA
V gene: TRBV2
D gene: NA
J gene: TRBJ1-1
CDR3 protein: CASSYVAGNTEAFF
CDR3 DNA: TGTGCCAGCAGTTACGTAGCTGGAAACACTGAAGCTTTCTTT

clone size: NA
V gene: TRBV27
D gene: NA
J gene: TRBJ2-3
CDR3 protein: CASSKQYTDTQYF
CDR3 DNA: TGTGCCAGCAGTAAACAGTACACAGATACGCAGTATTTT

clone size: NA
V gene: TRBV28
D gene: NA
J gene: TRBJ1-3
CDR3 protein: CASSSGTEGNTIYF
CDR3 DNA: TGTGCCAGCAGTTCCGGGACTGAAGGAAACACCATATATTTT

clone size: NA
V gene: TRBV6-1
D gene: NA
J gene: TRBJ1-3
CDR3 protein: CASSEGTGSGGNTIYF
CDR3 DNA: TGTGCCAGCAGTGAAGGTACAGGGTCTGGTGGAAACACCATATATTTT

clone size: NA
V gene: TRBV6-1
D gene: NA
J gene: TRBJ1-2
CDR3 protein: CASSEYVGPYGYTF
CDR3 DNA: TGTGCCAGCAGTGAATATGTGGGTCCCTATGGCTACACCTTC

clone size: NA
V gene: TRBV29-1
D gene: NA
J gene: TRBJ2-1
CDR3 protein: CSVEGKGNEQFF
CDR3 DNA: TGCAGCGTTGAAGGGAAGGGGAATGAGCAGTTCTTC

clone size: NA
V gene: TRBV28
D gene: TRBD1
J gene: TRBJ1-5
CDR3 protein: CASSSPGGNSNQPQHF
CDR3 DNA: TGTGCCAGCAGTTCCCCAGGGGGGAACAGCAATCAGCCCCAGCATTTT

clone size: NA
V gene: TRBV12-5
D gene: NA
J gene: TRBJ1-5
CDR3 protein: CARGTASNQPQHF
CDR3 DNA: TGTGCTAGAGGGACGGCGAGCAATCAGCCCCAGCATTTT

clone size: NA
V gene: TRBV28
D gene: NA
J gene: TRBJ1-2
CDR3 protein: CASSLPPGTDGYGYTF
CDR3 DNA: TGTGCCAGCAGTTTACCTCCCGGGACGGACGGCTATGGCTACACCTTC

clone size: NA
V gene: TRBV15
D gene: NA
J gene: TRBJ2-7
CDR3 protein: CATSRDYAYEQYF
CDR3 DNA: TGTGCCACCAGCAGAGATTACGCCTACGAGCAGTACTTC

clone size: NA
V gene: TRBV11-2
D gene: NA
J gene: TRBJ1-2
CDR3 protein: CASSLLRDQDYTF
CDR3 DNA: TGTGCCAGCAGCTTACTCCGGGACCAAGACTACACCTTC

clone size: NA
V gene: TRBV5-4
D gene: NA
J gene: TRBJ2-6
CDR3 protein: CASSSPGSGANVLTF
CDR3 DNA: TGTGCCAGCAGCTCCCCGGGCTCTGGGGCCAACGTCCTGACTTTC

clone size: NA
V gene: TRBV28
D gene: NA
J gene: TRBJ1-3
CDR3 protein: CASRSGQNRVDF
CDR3 DNA: TGTGCCAGCAGGTCCGGGCAGAACCGTGTGGATTTT

clone size: NA
V gene: TRBV2
D gene: NA
J gene: TRBJ1-5
CDR3 protein: CASRDGTSSNQPQHF
CDR3 DNA: TGTGCCAGCAGGGACGGGACGTCTAGCAATCAGCCCCAGCATTTT

clone size: NA
V gene: TRBV6-1
D gene: NA
J gene: TRBJ2-2
CDR3 protein: CASSFEGRTGELFF
CDR3 DNA: TGTGCCAGCAGCTTCGAGGGCCGCACCGGGGAGCTGTTTTTT

clone size: NA
V gene: TRBV27
D gene: NA
J gene: TRBJ2-3
CDR3 protein: CASSTWVLSTDTQYF
CDR3 DNA: TGTGCCAGCAGTACTTGGGTCCTTAGCACAGATACGCAGTATTTT

clone size: NA
V gene: TRBV28
D gene: TRBD2
J gene: TRBJ2-7
CDR3 protein: CASTSTSGSLNEQYF
CDR3 DNA: TGTGCCAGCACCTCTACTAGCGGGAGTTTGAACGAGCAGTACTTC

clone size: NA
V gene: TRBV25-1
D gene: NA
J gene: TRBJ2-2
CDR3 protein: CASSDLQSNTGELFF
CDR3 DNA: TGTGCCAGCAGTGATTTACAATCTAACACCGGGGAGCTGTTTTTT

clone size: NA
V gene: TRBV19
D gene: NA
J gene: TRBJ2-7
CDR3 protein: CASTRGGEQYF
CDR3 DNA: TGTGCCAGTACCCGGGGCGGAGAGCAGTACTTC

clone size: NA
V gene: TRBV2
D gene: NA
J gene: TRBJ1-1
CDR3 protein: CASSESRTTMNTEAFF
CDR3 DNA: TGTGCCAGCAGTGAATCACGGACTACAATGAACACTGAAGCTTTCTTT

clone size: NA
V gene: TRBV28
D gene: NA
J gene: TRBJ2-6
CDR3 protein: CATGGLSTGANVLTF
CDR3 DNA: TGTGCCACCGGGGGCCTCTCGACTGGGGCCAACGTCCTGACTTTC

clone size: NA
V gene: TRBV7-7
D gene: NA
J gene: TRBJ2-5
CDR3 protein: CASSSTGTRETQYF
CDR3 DNA: TGTGCTAGCAGCTCCACCGGGACAAGGGAGACCCAGTACTTC

clone size: NA
V gene: TRBV5-1
D gene: TRBD2
J gene: TRBJ2-1
CDR3 protein: CASSLRTSGVRYNEQFF
CDR3 DNA: TGCGCCAGCAGCTTGAGGACTAGCGGGGTAAGGTACAATGAGCAGTTCTTC

clone size: NA
V gene: TRBV5-1
D gene: TRBD2
J gene: TRBJ2-3
CDR3 protein: CASSSGLAGGTTLTDTQYF
CDR3 DNA: TGCGCCAGCAGCTCGGGACTAGCGGGAGGTACCACTCTCACAGATACGCAGTATTTT